This T cell receptor (beta chain) was sequenced during a study of T cell changes during pregnancy in multiple sclerosis. The CDR3 is 16 amino acids. The germline V gene encodes CDR1 LNHDA and CDR2 SQIVND (reference sequence). Trimming cost V 4 bases and J 2 bases; bases outside gene matches: 7. Repertoires were generated with immunoSEQ multiplex PCR, while TCRdb's copy carries only in-frame clones and drops some. The sample lists 40,000 to 55,000 clones; 75% to 95% were seen once. The chain has TRBV19 and TRBJ1-1, with TRBD1 matching over 10 bases. The origin of this receptor is a female donor with multiple sclerosis, enrolled in a pregnancy study. The specimen was CD4+ T cells from peripheral blood mononuclear cells, collected before pregnancy. The CDR3: CASSTPTGGFNTEAFF. The CDR3 region has the DNA TGTGCCAGTAGTACTCCGACAGGGGGCTTTAACACTGAAGCTTTCTTT.